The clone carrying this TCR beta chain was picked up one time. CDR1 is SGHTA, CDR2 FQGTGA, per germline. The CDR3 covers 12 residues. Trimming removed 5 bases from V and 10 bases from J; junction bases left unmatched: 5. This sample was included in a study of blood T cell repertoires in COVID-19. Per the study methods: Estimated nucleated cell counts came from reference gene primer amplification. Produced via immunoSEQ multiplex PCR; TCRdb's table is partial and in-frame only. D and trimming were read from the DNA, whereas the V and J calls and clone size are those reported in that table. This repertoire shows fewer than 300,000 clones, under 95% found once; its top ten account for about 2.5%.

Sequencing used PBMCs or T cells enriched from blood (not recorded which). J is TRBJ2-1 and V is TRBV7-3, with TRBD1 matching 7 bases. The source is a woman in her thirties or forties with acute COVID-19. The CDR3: CASSSPGGEQFF. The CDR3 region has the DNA TGTGCCAGCAGCAGCCCAGGGGGAGAGCAGTTCTTC.